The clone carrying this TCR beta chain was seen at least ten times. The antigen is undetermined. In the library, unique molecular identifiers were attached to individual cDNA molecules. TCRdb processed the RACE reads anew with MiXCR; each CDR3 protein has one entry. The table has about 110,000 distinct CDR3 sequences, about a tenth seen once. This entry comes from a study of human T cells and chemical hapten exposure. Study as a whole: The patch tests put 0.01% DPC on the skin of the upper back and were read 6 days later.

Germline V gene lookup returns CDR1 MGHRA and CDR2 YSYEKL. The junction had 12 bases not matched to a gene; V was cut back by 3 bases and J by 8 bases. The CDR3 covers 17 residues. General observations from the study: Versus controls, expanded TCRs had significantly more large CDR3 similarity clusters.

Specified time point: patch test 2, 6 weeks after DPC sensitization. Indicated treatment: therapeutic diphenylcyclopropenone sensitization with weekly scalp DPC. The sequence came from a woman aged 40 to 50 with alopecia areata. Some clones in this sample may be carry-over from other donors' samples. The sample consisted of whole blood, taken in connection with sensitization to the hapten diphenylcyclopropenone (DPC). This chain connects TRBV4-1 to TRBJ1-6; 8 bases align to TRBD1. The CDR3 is CASSHGLVLTGDSPLHF. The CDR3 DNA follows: TGCGCCAGCAGCCATGGCCTGGTTCTGACAGGGGATTCACCCCTCCACTTT.